Presented here are 3 T cell receptor beta chains from one specimen sequenced in a study of identical twins. TCRdb independently ran MiXCR on the 5' RACE reads; one entry per CDR3 protein. The sample has about 280,000 distinct CDR3 sequences, approximately 8.5% seen once. The sample also formed part of further work on yellow fever vaccine responses in identical twins.

Input material: memory (CD45RO+) T cells sorted from blood. Receptors originate from a woman aged 18-35 years in good health.

This clonotype was seen a few times. V is TRBV4-1 and J is TRBJ2-7; 8 positions match TRBD1. V trimming: 0 bases; J trimming: 1 base; junction bases outside the gene matches: 5. From germline, CDR1 is MGHRA and CDR2 YSYEKL. CDR3 length equals 16 residues. The CDR3 nucleotides read TGCGCCAGCAGCCAAGATCCAGGGGACAGGTCCTACGAGCAGTACTTC. Protein product: CASSQDPGDRSYEQYF.

The chain is built from TRBV20-1 and TRBJ2-3; the D is unclear. The CDR3 loop spans 15 amino acids. Germline loops: CDR1 DFQATT, CDR2 SNEGSKA (reference sequence). Trimming took off 5 bases at V and 2 bases at J, with 17 bases between the two ends. The CDR3, as DNA: TGCAGTGCTGGGTCCCAACGGTTGGCCACAGATACGCAGTATTTT. Amino acids: CSAGSQRLATDTQYF.

This clonotype was counted ten times or more. The CDR3 sequence: CSVTTGGLNEKLFF. In DNA form, the CDR3 reads TGCAGCGTTACCACAGGGGGACTTAATGAAAAACTGTTTTTT. The chain links TRBV29-1 to TRBJ1-4; TRBD1 aligns across 8 bases. Germline trimming cut 5 bases from V and 4 bases from J; bases unmatched to any gene: 6. Germline CDR1 is SQVTM and CDR2 is ANQGSEA. CDR3 length equals 14 residues.